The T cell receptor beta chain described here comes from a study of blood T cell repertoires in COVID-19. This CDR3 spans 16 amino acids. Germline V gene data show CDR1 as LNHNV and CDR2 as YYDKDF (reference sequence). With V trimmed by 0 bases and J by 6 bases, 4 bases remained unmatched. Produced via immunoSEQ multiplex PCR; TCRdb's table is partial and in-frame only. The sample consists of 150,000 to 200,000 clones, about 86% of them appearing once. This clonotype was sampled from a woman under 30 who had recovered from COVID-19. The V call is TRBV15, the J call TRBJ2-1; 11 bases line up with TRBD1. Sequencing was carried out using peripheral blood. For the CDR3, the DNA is TGTGCCACCAGCAGAGATCGAGGGACAGGGGGCAATGAGCAGTTCTTC. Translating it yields CATSRDRGTGGNEQFF. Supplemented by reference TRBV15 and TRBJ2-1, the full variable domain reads DAMVIQNPRYQVTQFGKPVTLSCSQTLNHNVMYWYQQKSSQAPKLLFHYYDKDFNNEADTPDNFQSRRPNTSFCFLDIRSPGLGDTAMYLCATSRDRGTGGNEQFFGPGTRLTVL.